The TCR beta chain under discussion was sequenced for a study of PD-1 blockade in mismatch repair-deficient tumors. Notes on the study in general: Tumor-resident clones, often absent from pretreatment blood, expanded after pembrolizumab and then contracted.

CDR1 SEHNR and CDR2 FQNEAQ come from the germline V gene (reference sequence). CDR3 length: 13 residues. V was shortened by 5 bases and J by 3 bases, with 11 bases between the two germline ends. On this clone itself: Its cognate antigen is unknown.

Using immunoSEQ multiplex PCR, the repertoire was profiled, and TCRdb retains in-frame clones only, with some absent. The top ten clones hold 10% to 15% of a sample with around 120,000 clones, 88% of them seen once. Specimen: peripheral blood, collected about 17 months after starting pembrolizumab. The chain combines TRBV7-9 with TRBJ2-7, with D perhaps matching TRBD1 (6 bases). The TCR was taken from an adult with mismatch repair-deficient cancer. CDR3 region: CASSPDSLYEQYF. The CDR3 DNA is TGTGCCAGCAGCCCGGACAGTCTCTACGAGCAGTACTTC.